This TCR beta chain was obtained from a study of T-cell reconstitution after alpha-beta-depleted transplantation in children (dated by TCRdb to 2016 to 2018). Context from the whole study: T-cell immune reconstitution after TCRalphabeta/CD19-depleted allogeneic hematopoietic cell transplantation in children was quantitatively tracked in the study by means of TCR repertoire profiling. The full study reports these points: Over the following months the frequencies of hyperexpanded clones went down, and after one year T-cell counts and TCRbeta diversity were mostly credited to newly produced T cells. In some patients, high TCRbeta diversity at day 60 was attributed to recipient T cells and intrathymic progenitors that had survived conditioning. The apparently early alphabetaT-cell count recovery about two months after transplant was reportedly dependent on only several hundred rapidly expanded clones derived from non-depleted graft cells.

Library preparation employed PCR. For sequencing, an Illumina HiSeq 2500 was employed. TCR libraries were prepared with molecular barcoding, using unique molecular identifiers to normalize TCRbeta repertoire quantification. The public reads were reprocessed in TCRdb via fastp at Q25 and MiXCR, keeping in-frame beta chains. Each entry merges the rows of one CDR3 protein and shows their most common DNA and genes. The sample table shows almost 600,000 distinct CDR3 sequences, and around 27% are seen once. The top ten clones comprise about a third of the sample. Trimming costs V 2 bases and J 2 bases, and their ends lie 10 bases apart. The CDR3 contains 14 residues, cysteine and phenylalanine counted. This entry keeps only the CDR3 DNA: 42 bases, framed from base 1. Via the germline V gene, CDR1 is ENHRY and CDR2 SYGVKD. This specimen's treatment or condition label, per the study, means: allogeneic hematopoietic cell transplantation with graft depleted of TCRalphabeta T cells and CD19 B cells. TCRalphabeta/CD19-depleted allogeneic hematopoietic cell grafts were given to the transplant recipients, all of whom were children.

For this clonotype: The specificity of this receptor is unknown. One base away there is no much larger clone; base qualities are not given.

The TCR originated in a boy less than two years old with Wiskott-Aldrich syndrome, due to receive a stem cell transplant. The receptor chain draws on TRBV10-3 and TRBJ2-7; the D gene is perhaps TRBD1, on 5 matching bases. Here the sequenced sample was PBMCs, taken before TCRalphabeta/CD19-depleted stem cell transplant. The sequenced DNA: TGTGCCATCAGTGAGGAGCCAGGGACCTACGAGCAGTACTTC. Translated, this is CAISEEPGTYEQYF.